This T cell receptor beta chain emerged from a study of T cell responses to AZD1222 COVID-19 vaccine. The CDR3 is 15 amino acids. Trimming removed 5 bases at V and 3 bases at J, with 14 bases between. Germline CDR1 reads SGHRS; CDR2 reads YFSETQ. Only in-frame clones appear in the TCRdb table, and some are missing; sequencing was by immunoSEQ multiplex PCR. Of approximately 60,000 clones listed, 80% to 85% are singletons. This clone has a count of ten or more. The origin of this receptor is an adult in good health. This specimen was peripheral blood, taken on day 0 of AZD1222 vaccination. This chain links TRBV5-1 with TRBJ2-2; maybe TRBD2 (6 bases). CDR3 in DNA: TGCGCCAGCAGGCACCCCACGGGGGACACCGGGGAGCTGTTTTTT. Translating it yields CASRHPTGDTGELFF. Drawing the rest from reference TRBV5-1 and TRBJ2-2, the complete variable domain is KAGVTQTPRYLIKTRGQQVTLSCSPISGHRSVSWYQQTPGQGLQFLFEYFSETQRNKGNFPGRFSGRQFSNSRSEMNVSTLELGDSALYLCASRHPTGDTGELFFGEGSRLTVL.